What follows are 13 T cell receptor beta chains derived from one specimen sequenced in a study of regulatory T cells in long-lasting Graves disease. Arm-PCR of CDR3 regions and iRepertoire HTBI primers were the basis on which TCR beta libraries were built. MiXCR, run by TCRdb on the multiplex PCR reads, gives a single entry per CDR3 protein. The sample contains around 400,000 distinct CDR3 sequences, less than 20% of which appear only once. Specified time point: newly diagnosed GD, antithyroid drugs for less than 3 months. The authors made the TCR library using RNA they extracted from PBMCs. The sequencing here drew on peripheral blood mononuclear cells (PBMCs), taken at new diagnosis, from a patient treated with antithyroid drugs. These receptors were obtained from a female donor with Graves disease.

This clonotype was seen just once. V and J are TRBV7-9 and TRBJ2-6; possibly TRBD2 for D (6 bases). Germline lookup yields CDR1 SEHNR and CDR2 FQNEAQ (reference sequence). This CDR3 region has 22 residues. V was shortened by 2 bases and J by 2 bases, with 28 bases between the two germline ends. CDR3 DNA sequence: TGTGCCAGCAGCTTATCGGGGGAGTGGACCGCCCTTTGGTCGGCTGGGGCCAACGTCCTGACTTTC. It encodes CASSLSGEWTALWSAGANVLTF.

This clonotype showed up many times. The chain links TRBV7-9 to TRBJ2-2; 7 positions agree with TRBD2. CDR1 and CDR2 from the germline V gene are SEHNR and FQNEAQ (reference sequence). This CDR3 region has 16 residues. Trimming took 5 bases from V and 1 from J; bases not matched to a gene: 7. CDR3 DNA: TGTGCCAGCAGCCTCTGGTCTAGCGGGAACACCGGGGAGCTGTTTTTT. Its translation is CASSLWSSGNTGELFF.

The V gene is TRBV2, the J gene TRBJ2-1; tentative D call: TRBD2 (6 bases). Germline CDR1 and CDR2: SNHLY and FYNNEI. V was shortened by 5 bases and J by 1 base, with 15 bases between the two germline ends. The CDR3 loop spans 16 amino acids. Written as DNA, the CDR3 is TGTGCCAGCAGTAGGAAGGTAGCGGAGTCCTACAATGAGCAGTTCTTC. It encodes CASSRKVAESYNEQFF.

This clonotype was detected many times. The rearrangement joins TRBV12-3 or TRBV12-4 to TRBJ1-5, with 9 bases matching TRBD1. This CDR3 has 14 residues. Trimming took 6 bases from V and 7 from J; bases not matched to a gene: 7. CDR3 sequence reads: CASSPDRGMQPQHF. CDR3 coding DNA: TGTGCCAGCAGCCCGGACAGGGGCATGCAGCCCCAGCATTTT.

This clonotype appeared many times. The gene calls are TRBV4-1 and TRBJ1-5, with TRBD1 matching over 10 bases. The CDR3 consists of 16 residues. The V segment lost 5 bases and the J segment 6 bases; nucleotides outside the gene matches: 10. Per the germline V gene, CDR1 is MGHRA and CDR2 is YSYEKL. The CDR3 sequence: CASSDRGGQGIQPQHF. CDR3 coding DNA: TGCGCCAGCAGCGACCGTGGGGGACAGGGGATTCAGCCCCAGCATTTT.

This clonotype was picked up a small number of times. A read error is possible here, since a much larger clone lies one base away. V is TRBV7-2 and J is TRBJ1-1, with D unclear. Per the germline V gene, CDR1 is SGHTA and CDR2 is FQGNSA. The CDR3 is 15 residues long. In DNA form, the CDR3 reads TGTGCCTGCAGCCATCAACCCGTTACGAACACTGAAGCTTTCTTT. This translates into CACSHQPVTNTEAFF.

In this sample, this clonotype turned up many times. The J gene is TRBJ2-7, the V gene TRBV5-1, with D tentatively TRBD2 (5 bases). Trimming removed 5 bases from V and 0 bases from J, with 15 bases in between. The germline gives CDR1 SGHRS, CDR2 YFSETQ. The CDR3 consists of 15 residues. CDR3 sequence: CASRPVIGSSYEQYF. The CDR3, as DNA: TGCGCCAGCAGACCGGTGATAGGGAGCTCCTACGAGCAGTACTTC.

This clonotype appeared a few times. In nucleotides, the CDR3 is TGCAGCGTTGAAGACGGGGACAGGCGTGGGCTTCCTCTGATGGAAGCTTTCTTT. Translated: CSVEDGDRRGLPLMEAFF. The chain has TRBV29-1 and TRBJ1-1; TRBD1 aligns across 8 bases. From germline, CDR1 is SQVTM and CDR2 ANQGSEA. V was pared by 0 bases and J by 8 bases, with 20 bases of the junction left unmatched. This CDR3 spans 18 amino acids.

This clonotype has at least ten counts. The chain is built from TRBV9 and TRBJ2-5; possibly TRBD1 or TRBD2 for D (5 bases each). Deletions cut 0 bases from V and 2 bases from J, with 11 bases between. The CDR3 consists of 15 residues. The V gene's germline CDR1 is SGDLS and CDR2 YYNGEE. CDR3 amino acids: CASSVDGGKQETQYF. In DNA, the CDR3 is TGTGCCAGCAGCGTAGATGGGGGAAAGCAAGAGACCCAGTACTTC.

In this sample, this clonotype turned up many times. This chain uses TRBV20-1 with TRBJ2-5; unclear D gene. This CDR3 region has 14 residues. CDR1 is DFQATT, CDR2 SNEGSKA, per germline (reference sequence). V shed 0 bases and J shed 4 bases, with 12 bases lying between them. The CDR3, as DNA: TGCAGTGCTAGAGAAGGTCAGGCGCGAGAGACCCAGTACTTC. As protein: CSAREGQARETQYF.

In its sample, this clonotype was seen many times. The CDR3 nucleotides are TGCGCCAGCAGCCAAAGTTCCAGGGCAGGAGAGACCCAGTACTTC. Residues: CASSQSSRAGETQYF. The rearrangement links TRBV4-1 to TRBJ2-5, with a possible D match to TRBD1 (5 bases). The CDR3 consists of 15 residues. Trimming cost V 2 bases and J 4 bases, with 14 bases left between them. CDR1 is MGHRA, CDR2 YSYEKL, per germline.

This clonotype was counted only a few times. This chain joins TRBV6-2 or TRBV6-3 and TRBJ2-2; no reliable D call. V shed 4 bases and J shed 5 bases, with 14 bases lying between them. The CDR3 contains 15 residues. Germline V gene data show CDR1 as MNHEY and CDR2 as SVGEGT. The CDR3 loop is CASSLQTVKTGELFF. DNA of the CDR3: TGTGCCAGCAGTTTGCAGACTGTAAAAACCGGGGAGCTGTTTTTT.

The chain joins TRBV7-3 to TRBJ2-1, with TRBD1 as a possible D gene (5 bases). The CDR3 is 15 residues long. Deletions cut 6 bases from V and 2 bases from J, with 14 bases between. The germline V gene encodes CDR1 SGHTA and CDR2 FQGTGA. The CDR3 is CASSSWTTPYNEQFF. The CDR3 region has the DNA TGTGCCAGCAGTTCCTGGACAACCCCCTACAATGAGCAGTTCTTC.